Described below is a single T cell receptor beta chain sequence and its context. There is no known antigen for this receptor. No much larger clone is present one base from it, and per-base qualities are unavailable. The data are from a study of beta chain features in type 1 diabetes (dated by TCRdb to the late 2010s). Some background on the complete study: Patients and healthy donors did not differ in mean age, gender distribution, total cell number or subset yield. In the study, TCRB repertoires of sorted circulating CD4+ T cell subsets from recently diagnosed type 1 diabetes patients were compared with those of matched healthy donors. Naive and central memory subsets were obtained from all 30 or so donors, but regulatory and stem cell-like memory subsets were isolated from only 8 patients and about 8 healthy donors. A total of just under 110,000,000 sorted cells were examined across all samples, and RNA yield correlated strongly with the number of cells per subset.

Each donor gave one peripheral blood draw, averaging approximately 120 mL, which was collected into heparinised tubes. Naive, central memory, regulatory and stem cell-like memory CD4+ T cells were sorted on a BD FACSAria II using a panel including CD45RO, CCR7, CD25, CD127, CD95 and CD27. All sorted populations exceeded 95% purity. PBMCs were isolated immediately by Lymphoprep density gradient centrifugation and stained directly without culture. So that batch effects would be minimized, each experiment stained and sorted samples in pairs, pairing one healthy donor with one patient. The entire amount of isolated RNA was reverse transcribed using the High Capacity cDNA Reverse Transcription Kit, so the sequenced TCRB transcripts were expressed ones. Deep immunoSEQ sequencing was applied to naive, central memory and regulatory T cell samples, giving an average of around 3.4 million total reads per sample. Sorted cells were lysed in RLT buffer, and RNA was extracted using DNase-treated RNeasy Micro or Mini kits according to cell number. Each cell subset was processed separately to prevent cross-contamination, with patient and healthy donor samples processed together. The immunoSEQ multiplex PCR was used to amplify TCRB sequences from cDNA, generating 87-bp fragments that spanned the CDR3 region. The amplicons were sequenced using the Illumina HiSeq platform. From the authors' description of their analysis: PCR bias was corrected computationally using synthetic template baselines, and reads within Hamming distance 2 were collapsed, with unmergeable singletons discarded. Reads were aligned to IMGT to assign V, D and J genes, CDR3 length, and insertions or deletions at six rearrangement sites. Clonotype counts were normalized to sorted cell number within each subset before computing true diversity and Gini coefficients with the tcR R package. The overlap coefficient, calculated on TCRB nucleotide sequences, was used to measure repertoire sharing. TCRdb mirrors the immuneACCESS table, restricted to in-frame sequences. Some clones are absent from its copies; in checked studies, under half trace to an unresolved V gene, and the reason for the others is unknown. The V and J calls and clone size are taken from that table; D and trimming were inferred from the DNA. Within this sample are 250,000 to 300,000 clones, with 8% of them counted one time only. Under 1.3% of the sample lies in the top ten.

What the research found in general, with its limitations: PCR might favor shorter templates, but patient and control samples were amplified and corrected together, so any skew would affect both groups equally. At VDJ recombination sites, patients with type 1 diabetes made fewer insertions and deleted more nucleotides, a pattern implying thymic rearrangement abnormalities. Type 1 diabetes patients showed a moderate but significant shortening of TCRB CDR3 length in all four CD4+ subsets. Naive, central memory and regulatory TCRB repertoires appeared to be more similar among patients than among healthy donors. Only small numbers of individuals were included in the HLA sub-analyses, which left unresolved whether HLA type had any influence on TCRB rearrangement. Sequencing cDNA rather than genomic DNA could over-represent highly expressing activated cells, although activation and CD3 levels did not differ between groups.

The cysteine opens and the phenylalanine closes a CDR3 of 13 amino acids. The retained sequence is limited to the CDR3, 39 bases, with the frame set at the first base. The germline V gene provides CDR1 MNHNS and CDR2 SASEGT. V drops 8 bases and J drops 0 bases, leaving 8 bases in between. The TCR originated in a woman in her late teens or twenties in good health. Material: central memory CD4+ T cells from blood. The sequence is built from TRBV6-1 and TRBJ1-5, with the D gene too uncertain to name. This receptor carries the CDR3 CASGRSSNQPQHF. DNA sequence: TGTGCCAGCGGACGGAGTAGCAATCAGCCCCAGCATTTT.